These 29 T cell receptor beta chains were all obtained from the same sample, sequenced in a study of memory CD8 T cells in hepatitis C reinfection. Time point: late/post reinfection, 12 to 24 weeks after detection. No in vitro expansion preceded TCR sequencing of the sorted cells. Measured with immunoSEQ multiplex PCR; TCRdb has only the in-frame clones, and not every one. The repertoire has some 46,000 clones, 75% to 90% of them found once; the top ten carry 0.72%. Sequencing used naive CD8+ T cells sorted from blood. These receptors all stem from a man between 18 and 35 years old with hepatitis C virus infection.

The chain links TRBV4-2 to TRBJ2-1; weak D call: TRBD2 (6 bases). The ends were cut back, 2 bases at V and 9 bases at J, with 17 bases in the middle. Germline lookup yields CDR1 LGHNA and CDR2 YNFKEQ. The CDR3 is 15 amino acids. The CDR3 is CASSQWASASVEQFF. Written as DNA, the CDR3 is TGTGCCAGCAGCCAATGGGCTAGCGCCAGTGTTGAGCAGTTCTTC.

The CDR3 nucleotides read TGTGCCAGCAGTTTCGGGACAGGGGGTACTGAAGCTTTCTTT. Protein: CASSFGTGGTEAFF. V is TRBV28 and J is TRBJ1-1; 11 bases are a match to TRBD1. The V and J ends lost 3 bases and 5 bases, in that order; junction bases with no gene match: 2. CDR3 length: 14 residues. Looked up from germline, CDR1 is MDHEN and CDR2 is SYDVKM.

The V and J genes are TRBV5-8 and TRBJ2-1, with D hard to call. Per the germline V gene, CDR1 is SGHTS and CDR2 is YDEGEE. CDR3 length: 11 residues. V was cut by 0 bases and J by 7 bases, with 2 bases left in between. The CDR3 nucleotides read TGTGCCAGCAGCTTGGCGAATGAGCAGTTCTTC. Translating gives CASSLANEQFF.

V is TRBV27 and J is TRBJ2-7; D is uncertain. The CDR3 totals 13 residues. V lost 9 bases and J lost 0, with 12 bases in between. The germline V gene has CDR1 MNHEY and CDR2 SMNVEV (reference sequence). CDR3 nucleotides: TGTGCCAGTCAAATGATCGGCTCCTACGAGCAGTACTTC. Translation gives CASQMIGSYEQYF.

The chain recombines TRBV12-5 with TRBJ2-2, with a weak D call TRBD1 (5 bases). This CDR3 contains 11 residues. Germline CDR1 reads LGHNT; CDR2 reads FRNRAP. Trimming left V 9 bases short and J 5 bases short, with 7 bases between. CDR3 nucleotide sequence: TGTGCTAGCAGGGAAACCGGGGAGCTGTTTTTT. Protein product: CASRETGELFF.

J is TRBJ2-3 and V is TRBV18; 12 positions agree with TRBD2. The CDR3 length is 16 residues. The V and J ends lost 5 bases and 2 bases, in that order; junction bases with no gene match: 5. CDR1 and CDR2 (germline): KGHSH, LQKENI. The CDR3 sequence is CASSTTSGGNTDTQYF. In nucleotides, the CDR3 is TGTGCCAGCTCAACGACTAGCGGGGGTAACACAGATACGCAGTATTTT.

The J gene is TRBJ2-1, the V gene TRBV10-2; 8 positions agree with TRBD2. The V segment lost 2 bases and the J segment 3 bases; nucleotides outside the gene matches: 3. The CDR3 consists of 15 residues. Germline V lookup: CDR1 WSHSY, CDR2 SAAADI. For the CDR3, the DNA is TGCGCCAGCAGTGAGACCCGGGGGGGCTACAATGAGCAGTTCTTC. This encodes CASSETRGGYNEQFF.

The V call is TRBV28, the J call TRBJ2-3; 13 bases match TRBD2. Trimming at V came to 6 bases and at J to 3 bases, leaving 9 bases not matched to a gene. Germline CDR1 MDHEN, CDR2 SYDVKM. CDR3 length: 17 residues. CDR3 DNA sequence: TGTGCCAGCAGCCTACTAGCGGGAGGGTTTAGTACAGATACGCAGTATTTT. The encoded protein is CASSLLAGGFSTDTQYF.

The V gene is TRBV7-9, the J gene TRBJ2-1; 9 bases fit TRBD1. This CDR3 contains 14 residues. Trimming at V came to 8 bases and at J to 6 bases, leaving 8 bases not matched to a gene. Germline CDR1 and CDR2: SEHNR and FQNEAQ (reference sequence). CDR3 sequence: CASGSWDRVNEQFF. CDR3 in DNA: TGTGCCAGCGGCTCTTGGGACAGGGTCAATGAGCAGTTCTTC.

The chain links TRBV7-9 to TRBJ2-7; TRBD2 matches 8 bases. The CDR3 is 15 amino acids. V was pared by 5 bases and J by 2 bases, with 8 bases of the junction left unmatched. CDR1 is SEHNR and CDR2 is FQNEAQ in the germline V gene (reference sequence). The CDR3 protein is CASSNGLAEPYEQYF. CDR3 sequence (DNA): TGTGCCAGCAGCAACGGACTAGCCGAACCCTACGAGCAGTACTTC.

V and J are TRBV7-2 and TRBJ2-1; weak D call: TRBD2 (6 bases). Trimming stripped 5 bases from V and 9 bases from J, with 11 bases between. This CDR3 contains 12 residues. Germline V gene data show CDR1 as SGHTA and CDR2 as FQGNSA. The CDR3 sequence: CASSHLASEQFF. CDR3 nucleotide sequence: TGTGCCAGCAGCCATCTAGCGAGTGAGCAGTTCTTC.

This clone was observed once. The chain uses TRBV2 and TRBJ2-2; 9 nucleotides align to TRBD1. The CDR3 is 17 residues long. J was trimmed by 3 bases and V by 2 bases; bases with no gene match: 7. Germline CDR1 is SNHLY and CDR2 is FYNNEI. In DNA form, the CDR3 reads TGTGCCAGCAGTGAATGGGACAGGGCCTGGGACACCGGGGAGCTGTTTTTT. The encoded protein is CASSEWDRAWDTGELFF.

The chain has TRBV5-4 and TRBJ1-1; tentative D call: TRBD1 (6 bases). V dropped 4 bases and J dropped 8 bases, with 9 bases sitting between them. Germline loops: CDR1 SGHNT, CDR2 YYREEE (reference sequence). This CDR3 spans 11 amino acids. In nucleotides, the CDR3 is TGTGCCAGCAGCCATGGACAGGAAGCTTTCTTT. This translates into CASSHGQEAFF. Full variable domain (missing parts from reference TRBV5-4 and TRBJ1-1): ETGVTQSPTHLIKTRGQQVTLRCSSQSGHNTVSWYQQALGQGPQFIFQYYREEENGRGNFPPRFSGLQFPNYSSELNVNALELDDSALYLCASSHGQEAFFGQGTRLTVV.

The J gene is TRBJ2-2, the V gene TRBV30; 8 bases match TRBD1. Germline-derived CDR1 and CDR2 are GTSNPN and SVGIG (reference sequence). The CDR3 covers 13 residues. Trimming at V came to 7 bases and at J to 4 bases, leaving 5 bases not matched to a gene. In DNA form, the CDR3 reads TGTGCCTCAGACAGGGGAGGCACCGGGGAGCTGTTTTTT. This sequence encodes CASDRGGTGELFF.

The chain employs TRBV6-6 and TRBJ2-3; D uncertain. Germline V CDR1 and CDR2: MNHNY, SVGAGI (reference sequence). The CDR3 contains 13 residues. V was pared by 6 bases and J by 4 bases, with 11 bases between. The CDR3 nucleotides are TGTGCCAGCAGAGCCGTTATCCCAGATACGCAGTATTTT. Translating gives CASRAVIPDTQYF.

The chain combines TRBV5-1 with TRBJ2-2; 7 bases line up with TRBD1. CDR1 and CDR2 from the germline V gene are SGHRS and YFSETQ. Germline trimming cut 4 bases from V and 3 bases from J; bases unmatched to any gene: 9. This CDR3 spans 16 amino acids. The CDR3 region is CASSAPEGTDTGELFF. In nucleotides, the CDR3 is TGCGCCAGCAGCGCTCCTGAGGGGACAGACACCGGGGAGCTGTTTTTT.

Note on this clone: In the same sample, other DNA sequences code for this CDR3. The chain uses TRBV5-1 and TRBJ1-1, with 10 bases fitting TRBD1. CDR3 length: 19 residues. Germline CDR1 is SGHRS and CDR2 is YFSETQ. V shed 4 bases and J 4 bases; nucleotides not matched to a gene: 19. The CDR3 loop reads CASSLIYPGQGSIGTEAFF. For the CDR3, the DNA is TGCGCCAGCAGCCTGATCTATCCGGGACAGGGGTCGATTGGCACTGAAGCTTTCTTT.

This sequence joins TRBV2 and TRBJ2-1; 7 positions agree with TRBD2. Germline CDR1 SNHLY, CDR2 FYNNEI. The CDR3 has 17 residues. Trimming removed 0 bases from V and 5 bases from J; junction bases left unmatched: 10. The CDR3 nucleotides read TGTGCCAGCAGTGAAGCATTGGGGCGGGGGATTGACAATGAGCAGTTCTTC. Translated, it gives CASSEALGRGIDNEQFF.

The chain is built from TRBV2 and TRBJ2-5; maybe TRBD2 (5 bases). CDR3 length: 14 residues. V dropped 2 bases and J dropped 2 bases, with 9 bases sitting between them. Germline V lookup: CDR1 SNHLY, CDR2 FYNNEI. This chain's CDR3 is CASSEWETQETQYF. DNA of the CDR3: TGTGCCAGCAGTGAATGGGAGACTCAAGAGACCCAGTACTTC.

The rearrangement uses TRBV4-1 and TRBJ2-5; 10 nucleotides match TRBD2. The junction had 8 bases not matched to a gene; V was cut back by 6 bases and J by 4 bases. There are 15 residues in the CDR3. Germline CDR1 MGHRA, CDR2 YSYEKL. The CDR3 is CASRPSGGAGETQYF. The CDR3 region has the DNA TGCGCCAGCAGACCCAGCGGGGGGGCCGGAGAGACCCAGTACTTC.

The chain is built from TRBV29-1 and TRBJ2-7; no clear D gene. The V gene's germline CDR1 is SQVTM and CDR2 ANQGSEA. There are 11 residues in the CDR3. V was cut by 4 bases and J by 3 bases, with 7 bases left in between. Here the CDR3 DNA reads TGCAGCGTTGGGGCCAACTACGAGCAGTACTTC. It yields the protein CSVGANYEQYF.

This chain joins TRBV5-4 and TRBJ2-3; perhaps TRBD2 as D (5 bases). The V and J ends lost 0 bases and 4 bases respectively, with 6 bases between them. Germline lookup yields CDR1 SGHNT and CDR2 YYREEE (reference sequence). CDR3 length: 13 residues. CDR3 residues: CASSLVGADTQYF. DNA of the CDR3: TGTGCCAGCAGCTTGGTCGGGGCAGATACGCAGTATTTT.

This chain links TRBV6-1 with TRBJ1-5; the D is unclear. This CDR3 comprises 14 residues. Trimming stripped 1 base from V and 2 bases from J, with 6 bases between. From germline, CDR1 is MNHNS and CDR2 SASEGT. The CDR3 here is CASSEGAGNQPQHF. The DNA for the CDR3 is TGTGCCAGCAGTGAAGGGGCAGGCAATCAGCCCCAGCATTTT.

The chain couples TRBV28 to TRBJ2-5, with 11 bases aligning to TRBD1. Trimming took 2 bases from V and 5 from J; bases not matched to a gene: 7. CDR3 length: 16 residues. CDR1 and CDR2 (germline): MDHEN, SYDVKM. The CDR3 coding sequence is TGTGCCAGCAGTTTACGGGACAGGGGGAATGAGGAGACCCAGTACTTC. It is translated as CASSLRDRGNEETQYF.

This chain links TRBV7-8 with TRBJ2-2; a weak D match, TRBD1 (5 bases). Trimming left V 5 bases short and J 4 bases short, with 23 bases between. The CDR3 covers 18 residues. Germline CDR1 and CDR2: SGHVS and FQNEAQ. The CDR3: CASSPPPDSSPTTGELFF. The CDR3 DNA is TGTGCCAGCAGCCCCCCACCCGACAGTTCACCGACCACCGGGGAGCTGTTTTTT. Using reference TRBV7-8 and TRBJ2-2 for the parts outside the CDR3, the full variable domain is GAGVSQSPRYKVAKRGQDVALRCDPISGHVSLFWYQQALGQGPEFLTYFQNEAQLDKSGLPSDRFFAERPEGSVSTLKIQRTQQEDSAVYLCASSPPPDSSPTTGELFFGEGSRLTVL.

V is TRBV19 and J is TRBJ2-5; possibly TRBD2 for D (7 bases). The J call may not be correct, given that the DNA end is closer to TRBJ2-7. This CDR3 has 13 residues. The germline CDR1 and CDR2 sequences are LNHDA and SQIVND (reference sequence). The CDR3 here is CASSSGGEYEQYF. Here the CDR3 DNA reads TGTGCCAGTAGTTCGGGGGGCGAGTACGAGCAGTACTTC.

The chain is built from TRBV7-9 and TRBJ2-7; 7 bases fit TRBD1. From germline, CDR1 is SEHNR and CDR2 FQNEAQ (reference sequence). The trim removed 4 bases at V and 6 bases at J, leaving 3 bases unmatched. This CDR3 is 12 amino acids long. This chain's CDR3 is CASSSGQVEQYF. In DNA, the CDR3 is TGTGCCAGCAGCTCAGGACAGGTCGAGCAGTACTTC. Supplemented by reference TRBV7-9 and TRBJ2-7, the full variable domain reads DTGVSQNPRHKITKRGQNVTFRCDPISEHNRLYWYRQTLGQGPEFLTYFQNEAQLEKSRLLSDRFSAERPKGSFSTLEIQRTEQGDSAMYLCASSSGQVEQYFGPGTRLTVT.

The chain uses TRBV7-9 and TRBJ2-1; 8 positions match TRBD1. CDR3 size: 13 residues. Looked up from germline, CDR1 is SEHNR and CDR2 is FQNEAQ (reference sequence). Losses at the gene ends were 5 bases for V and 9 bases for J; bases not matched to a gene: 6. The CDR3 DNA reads TGTGCCAGCAGCCTGGACAGGGCGGGTGAGCAGTTCTTC. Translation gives CASSLDRAGEQFF.

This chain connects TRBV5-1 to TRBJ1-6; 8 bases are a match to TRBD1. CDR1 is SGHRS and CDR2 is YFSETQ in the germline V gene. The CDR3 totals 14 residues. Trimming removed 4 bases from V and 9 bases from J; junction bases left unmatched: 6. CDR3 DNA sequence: TGCGCCAGCAGCCCTGGACAGGGTTCTTCACCCCTCCACTTT. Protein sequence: CASSPGQGSSPLHF.